A selection of T cell receptor beta chains follows, all from one sample in a study of T cell responses to AZD1222 COVID-19 vaccine. Measured with immunoSEQ multiplex PCR; TCRdb has only the in-frame clones, and not every one. The top ten hold approximately 13% of the sample, which has 75,000 to 95,000 clones, 85% seen once. The sequenced sample was peripheral blood, obtained on day 0 of AZD1222 vaccination. Receptor source: an adult in good health. CDR3s include the opening cysteine and the closing phenylalanine or tryptophan. The D gene is left open where the match is weak. The listing skips clone size in some rows; elsewhere it reads once, few, many or a size class.

J,V,D,size,CDR3,DNA
TRBJ2-2,TRBV5-1,-,-,CASSLWTVDTGELFF,TGCGCCAGCAGCTTGTGGACTGTGGACACCGGGGAGCTGTTTTTT
TRBJ1-2,TRBV9,-,-,CASSVGAGYTF,TGTGCCAGCAGCGTAGGCGCTGGCTACACCTTC
TRBJ2-2,TRBV6-5,-,few,CASRKSGVSTGELFF,TGTGCCAGCAGGAAGTCGGGGGTCTCCACCGGGGAGCTGTTTTTT
TRBJ2-6,TRBV2,-,-,CASSRPSGANVLTF,TGTGCCAGCAGTCGGCCCTCTGGGGCCAACGTCCTGACTTTC
TRBJ2-3,TRBV5-1,TRBD2,-,CASSLGLAGITDTQYF,TGCGCCAGCAGCCTCGGACTAGCGGGGATCACAGATACGCAGTATTTT
TRBJ2-7,TRBV6-5,TRBD1,-,CAARRQGGYEQYF,TGTGCCGCGCGAAGACAGGGGGGCTACGAGCAGTACTTC
TRBJ2-2,TRBV5-4,TRBD1,-,CASSLQGTGELFF,TGTGCCAGCAGCTTACAGGGGACCGGGGAGCTGTTTTTT
TRBJ2-1,TRBV9,TRBD1,-,CASSVGQGSYNEQFF,TGTGCCAGCAGCGTAGGACAGGGCTCCTACAATGAGCAGTTCTTC
TRBJ2-5,TRBV19,-,-,CASSSGYQETQYF,TGTGCCAGTAGTTCAGGGTACCAAGAGACCCAGTACTTC
TRBJ1-5,TRBV28,-,few,CATRAPSNQPQHF,TGTGCCACCCGGGCGCCGAGCAATCAGCCCCAGCATTTT
TRBJ2-2,TRBV7-2,-,-,CASSLQGRSNTGELFF,TGTGCCAGCAGCTTACAGGGCAGGTCTAACACCGGGGAGCTGTTTTTT
TRBJ1-5,TRBV11-2,TRBD1,-,CASSSDRGNQPQHF,TGTGCCAGCAGCTCGGACAGGGGCAATCAGCCCCAGCATTTT
TRBJ1-2,TRBV6-5,TRBD1,-,CASRAGTGLNYGYTF,TGTGCCAGCAGAGCCGGGACAGGGTTGAACTATGGCTACACCTTC
TRBJ1-4,TRBV6-1,-,-,CASSEGGRPGGEKLFF,TGTGCCAGCAGTGAAGGTGGACGTCCTGGGGGTGAAAAACTGTTTTTT
TRBJ1-1,TRBV19,-,-,CASSIYGAGVEEEAFF,TGTGCCAGTAGCATCTATGGGGCAGGGGTCGAAGAAGAAGCTTTCTTT
TRBJ2-2,TRBV7-3,-,-,CASSLGDPGELFF,TGTGCCAGCAGCTTAGGAGATCCCGGGGAGCTGTTTTTT
TRBJ1-4,TRBV5-4,-,-,CASSPQASGSNEKLFF,TGTGCCAGCAGCCCACAGGCCTCAGGGAGTAATGAAAAACTGTTTTTT
TRBJ1-5,TRBV2,-,-,CASNYRGGTGNQPQHF,TGTGCCAGCAATTATAGGGGGGGAACCGGCAATCAGCCCCAGCATTTT
TRBJ2-7,TRBV6-2/TRBV6-3,TRBD2,-,CASSYSTTSGSYEQYF,TGTGCCAGCAGTTACTCTACGACTAGCGGGTCCTACGAGCAGTACTTC
TRBJ1-2,TRBV11-2,-,few,CASSLEFGRSYTF,TGTGCCAGCAGCTTAGAATTTGGGAGGTCCTACACCTTC
TRBJ1-2,TRBV30,-,-,CAWDRSNYGYTF,TGTGCCTGGGACAGGAGTAACTATGGCTACACCTTC
TRBJ1-1,TRBV28,TRBD1,-,CASILPGQGYTEAFF,TGTGCCAGCATCCTGCCGGGACAGGGTTATACTGAAGCTTTCTTT
TRBJ2-7,TRBV6-5,-,-,CASQQGNEQYF,TGTGCCAGTCAACAGGGCAACGAGCAGTACTTC
TRBJ1-6,TRBV27,TRBD1,-,CASPTCRDRGRNSPLHF,TGTGCCAGCCCTACTTGCCGGGACAGGGGTAGGAATTCACCCCTCCACTTT
TRBJ1-3,TRBV7-2,-,-,CASGGSTGNTIYF,TGTGCCAGCGGGGGGTCGACTGGAAACACCATATATTTT
TRBJ1-1,TRBV9,-,-,CASSVGPGVNTEAFF,TGTGCCAGCAGCGTAGGTCCAGGAGTGAACACTGAAGCTTTCTTT
TRBJ1-2,TRBV7-9,-,-,CASSSRQTNYGYTF,TGTGCCAGCAGCTCTCGACAGACTAACTATGGCTACACCTTC
TRBJ2-3,TRBV28,-,-,CASTPASITDTQYF,TGTGCCAGCACGCCAGCGTCTATCACAGATACGCAGTATTTT
TRBJ1-5,TRBV5-4,-,-,CASSGGPASQPQHF,TGTGCCAGCAGCGGGGGTCCGGCGAGTCAGCCCCAGCATTTT
TRBJ2-4,TRBV27,TRBD2,-,CASRGLAGTHLQYF,TGTGCCAGCCGTGGACTAGCGGGGACCCACCTTCAGTACTTC
TRBJ2-7,TRBV19,TRBD1,-,CASSIAGRGFAYEQYF,TGTGCCAGTAGTATAGCTGGCAGGGGGTTCGCCTACGAGCAGTACTTC
TRBJ2-1,TRBV11-2,-,-,CASSRGASSYNEQFF,TGTGCCAGCAGCCGGGGGGCATCCTCCTACAATGAGCAGTTCTTC
TRBJ2-7,TRBV6-5,TRBD1,-,CASSYSGTGGDEQYF,TGTGCCAGCAGTTACTCGGGGACAGGGGGAGACGAGCAGTACTTC
TRBJ2-1,TRBV28,-,-,CASGRRDPLMEQFF,TGTGCCAGCGGACGTCGGGACCCCCTAATGGAGCAGTTCTTC
TRBJ2-5,TRBV7-9,-,-,CASSLVSERSPQYF,TGTGCCAGCAGCTTAGTGTCAGAGCGGTCTCCCCAGTACTTC
TRBJ1-2,TRBV2,-,-,CASSELGSGGYTF,TGTGCCAGCAGTGAATTGGGCTCGGGTGGCTACACCTTC
TRBJ2-1,TRBV7-2,TRBD2,-,CASSTPQRGADLYNEQFF,TGTGCCAGCAGCACACCCCAGCGGGGGGCCGATTTGTACAATGAGCAGTTCTTC
TRBJ2-1,TRBV7-2,TRBD1,-,CASSWNRGSYNEQFF,TGTGCCAGCAGCTGGAACAGGGGATCCTACAATGAGCAGTTCTTC
TRBJ1-2,TRBV7-2,TRBD1,-,CASSPQGARGYGYTF,TGTGCCAGCAGCCCCCAGGGGGCGCGCGGCTATGGCTACACCTTC
TRBJ2-7,TRBV5-1,TRBD2,once,CASSQTSPSYEQYF,TGCGCCAGCAGCCAGACTAGCCCCTCCTACGAGCAGTACTTC
TRBJ1-5,TRBV4-3,-,-,CASSQSAGIGSNQPQHF,TGCGCCAGCAGCCAATCCGCAGGGATAGGAAGCAATCAGCCCCAGCATTTT
TRBJ1-1,TRBV7-2,TRBD1,-,CASSPTSQGYSNTEAFF,TGTGCCAGCAGCCCAACCTCACAGGGGTATTCGAACACTGAAGCTTTCTTT
TRBJ2-7,TRBV4-2,TRBD2,-,CASSQDWLAGGKYSYEQYF,TGTGCCAGCAGCCAAGATTGGCTAGCGGGGGGCAAGTATTCCTACGAGCAGTACTTC
TRBJ2-1,TRBV11-1,-,-,CASSLGRGFYNEQFF,TGTGCCAGCAGCTTGGGCAGGGGATTTTACAATGAGCAGTTCTTC
TRBJ2-2,TRBV7-9,-,-,CASSLGLGGTGELFF,TGTGCCAGCAGCCTAGGCCTCGGGGGCACCGGGGAGCTGTTTTTT
TRBJ2-2,TRBV4-1,-,-,CASSHKKERYTGELFF,TGCGCCAGCAGCCATAAAAAGGAGAGATACACCGGGGAGCTGTTTTTT
TRBJ2-5,TRBV5-4,TRBD1,-,CASSGGTGRETQYF,TGTGCCAGCAGCGGGGGGACAGGGCGGGAGACCCAGTACTTC
TRBJ2-7,TRBV7-2,-,few,CASSLAGNYEQYF,TGTGCCAGCAGCTTAGCGGGAAACTACGAGCAGTACTTC
TRBJ2-7,TRBV6-4,TRBD2,-,CAPQGDNCGGVWKQYF,TGTGCCCCCCAGGGGGATAACTGCGGGGGGGTCTGGAAGCAGTACTTC
TRBJ2-2,TRBV7-9,-,-,CASSPLIKTGELFF,TGTGCCAGCAGCCCTCTAATTAAGACCGGGGAGCTGTTTTTT
TRBJ1-6,TRBV15,TRBD1,-,CATSRPGQYNSPLHF,TGTGCCACCAGCAGACCGGGACAGTATAATTCACCCCTCCACTTT
TRBJ1-2,TRBV2,-,-,CASSPQRTDGKRGSYTF,TGTGCCAGCAGTCCCCAAAGGACGGACGGGAAGAGGGGCAGCTACACCTTC
TRBJ1-2,TRBV28,-,-,CASSLLREGANYGYTF,TGTGCCAGCAGTTTATTGAGGGAGGGGGCTAACTATGGCTACACCTTC
TRBJ2-2,TRBV19,-,-,CASSINPAPGELFF,TGTGCCAGTAGTATAAACCCCGCGCCCGGGGAGCTGTTTTTT
TRBJ1-1,TRBV6-6,-,-,CASSVDSGNTEAFF,TGTGCCAGCAGTGTGGACAGTGGGAACACTGAAGCTTTCTTT
TRBJ1-2,TRBV5-1,-,-,CASSRGTELSGYTF,TGCGCCAGCAGCAGAGGGACGGAGCTATCAGGCTACACCTTC
TRBJ1-2,TRBV20-1,-,few,CSARDSDRVPF,TGCAGTGCTAGAGATTCCGACCGGGTCCCCTTC
TRBJ2-3,TRBV3-1/TRBV3-2,-,-,CASSQDMGTSTDTQYF,TGTGCCAGCAGCCAAGATATGGGTACTAGCACAGATACGCAGTATTTT